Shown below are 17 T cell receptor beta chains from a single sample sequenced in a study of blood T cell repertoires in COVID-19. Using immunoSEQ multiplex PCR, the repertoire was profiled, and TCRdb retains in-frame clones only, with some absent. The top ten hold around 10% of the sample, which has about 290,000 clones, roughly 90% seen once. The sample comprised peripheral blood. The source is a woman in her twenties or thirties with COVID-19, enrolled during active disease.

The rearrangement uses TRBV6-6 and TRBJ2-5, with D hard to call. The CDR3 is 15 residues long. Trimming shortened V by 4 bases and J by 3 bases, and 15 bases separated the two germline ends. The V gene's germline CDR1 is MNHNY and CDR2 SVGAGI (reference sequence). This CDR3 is CASSSPYDEEETQYF. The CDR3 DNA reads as TGTGCCAGCAGTTCGCCTTATGACGAGGAAGAGACCCAGTACTTC.

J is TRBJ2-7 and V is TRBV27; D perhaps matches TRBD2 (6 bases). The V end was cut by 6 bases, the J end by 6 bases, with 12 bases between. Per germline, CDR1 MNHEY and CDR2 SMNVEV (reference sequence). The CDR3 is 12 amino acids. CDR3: CASSGDWGEQYF. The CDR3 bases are TGTGCCAGCAGCGGGGACTGGGGCGAGCAGTACTTC.

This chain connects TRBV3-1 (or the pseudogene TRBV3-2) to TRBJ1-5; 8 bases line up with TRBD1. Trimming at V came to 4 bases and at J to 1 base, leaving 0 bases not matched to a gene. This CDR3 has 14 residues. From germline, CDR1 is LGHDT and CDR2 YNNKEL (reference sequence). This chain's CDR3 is CASSRTGSNQPQHF. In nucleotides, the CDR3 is TGTGCCAGCAGCCGGACAGGGAGCAATCAGCCCCAGCATTTT.

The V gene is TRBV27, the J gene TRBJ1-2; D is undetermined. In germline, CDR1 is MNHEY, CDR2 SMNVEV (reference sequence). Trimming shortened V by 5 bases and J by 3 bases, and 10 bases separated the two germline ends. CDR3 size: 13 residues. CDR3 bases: TGTGCCAGCAGTCACTCGGTGGACTATGGCTACACCTTC. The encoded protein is CASSHSVDYGYTF.

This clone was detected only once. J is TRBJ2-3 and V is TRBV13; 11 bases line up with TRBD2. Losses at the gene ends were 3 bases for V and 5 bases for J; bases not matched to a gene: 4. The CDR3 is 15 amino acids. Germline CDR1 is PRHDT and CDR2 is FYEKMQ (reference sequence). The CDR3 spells CASSFSGGALDTQYF. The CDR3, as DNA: TGTGCCAGCAGCTTTAGCGGGGGGGCCCTAGATACGCAGTATTTT.

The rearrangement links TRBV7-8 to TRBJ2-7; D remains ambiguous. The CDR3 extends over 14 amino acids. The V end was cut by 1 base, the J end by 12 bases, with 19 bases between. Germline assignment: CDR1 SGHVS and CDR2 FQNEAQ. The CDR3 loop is CASSLGVGGLSWYF. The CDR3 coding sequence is TGTGCCAGCAGCTTAGGGGTCGGCGGTCTCTCGTGGTACTTC.

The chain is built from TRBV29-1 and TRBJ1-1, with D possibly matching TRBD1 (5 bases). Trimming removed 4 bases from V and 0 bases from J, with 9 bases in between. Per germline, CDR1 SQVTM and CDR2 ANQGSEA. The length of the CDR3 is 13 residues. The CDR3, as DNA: TGCAGCGTTGTGGCAGGGCTGAACACTGAAGCTTTCTTT. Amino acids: CSVVAGLNTEAFF.

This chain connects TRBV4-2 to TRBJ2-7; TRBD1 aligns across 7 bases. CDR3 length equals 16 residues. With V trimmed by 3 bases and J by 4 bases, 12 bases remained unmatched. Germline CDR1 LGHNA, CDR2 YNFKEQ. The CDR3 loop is CASSQGAGTEYYEQYF. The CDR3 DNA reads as TGTGCCAGCAGCCAGGGGGCCGGGACAGAATATTACGAGCAGTACTTC.

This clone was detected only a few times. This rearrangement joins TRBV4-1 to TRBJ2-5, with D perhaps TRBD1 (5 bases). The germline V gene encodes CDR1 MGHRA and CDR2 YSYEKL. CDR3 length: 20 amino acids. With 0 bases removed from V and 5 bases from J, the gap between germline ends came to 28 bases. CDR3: CASSQDPDIGRVYLSETQYF. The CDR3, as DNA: TGCGCCAGCAGCCAAGACCCTGACATAGGCAGGGTCTACCTTTCGGAGACCCAGTACTTC.

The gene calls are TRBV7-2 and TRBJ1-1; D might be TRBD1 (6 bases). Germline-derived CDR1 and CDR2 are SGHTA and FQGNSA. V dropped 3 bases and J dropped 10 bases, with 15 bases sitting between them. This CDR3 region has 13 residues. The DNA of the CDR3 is TGTGCCAGCAGCTTCGTACAGGGATATACAGCTTTCTTT. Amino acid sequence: CASSFVQGYTAFF.

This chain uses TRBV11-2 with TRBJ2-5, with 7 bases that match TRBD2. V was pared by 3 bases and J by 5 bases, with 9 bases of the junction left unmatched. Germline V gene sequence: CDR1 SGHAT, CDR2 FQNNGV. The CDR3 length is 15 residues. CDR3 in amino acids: CASSFNSGATETQYF. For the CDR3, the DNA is TGTGCCAGCAGCTTTAACAGCGGGGCTACGGAGACCCAGTACTTC.

CDR3 DNA: TGCGCCAGCAGCTTGGGGGGCTTATTAGCCGCGGCCTCCTACGAGCAGTACTTC. It codes for CASSLGGLLAAASYEQYF. The V call is TRBV5-1, the J call TRBJ2-7; possibly TRBD1 for D (5 bases). This CDR3 is built from 18 residues. With 0 bases removed from V and 0 bases from J, the gap between germline ends came to 19 bases. CDR1 and CDR2 (germline): SGHRS, YFSETQ. Using reference TRBV5-1 and TRBJ2-7 for the parts outside the CDR3, the full variable domain is KAGVTQTPRYLIKTRGQQVTLSCSPISGHRSVSWYQQTPGQGLQFLFEYFSETQRNKGNFPGRFSGRQFSNSRSEMNVSTLELGDSALYLCASSLGGLLAAASYEQYFGPGTRLTVT.

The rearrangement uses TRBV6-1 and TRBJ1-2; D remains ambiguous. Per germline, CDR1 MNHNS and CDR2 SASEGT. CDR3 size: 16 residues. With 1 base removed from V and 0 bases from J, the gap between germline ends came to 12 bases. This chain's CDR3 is CASSEEPRVANYGYTF. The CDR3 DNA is TGTGCCAGCAGTGAAGAACCTCGGGTAGCTAACTATGGCTACACCTTC.

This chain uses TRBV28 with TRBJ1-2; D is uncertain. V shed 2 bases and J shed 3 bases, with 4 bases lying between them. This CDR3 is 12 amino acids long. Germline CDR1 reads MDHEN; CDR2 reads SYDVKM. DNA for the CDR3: TGTGCCAGCAGTTTACAGGACTATGGCTACACCTTC. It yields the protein CASSLQDYGYTF.

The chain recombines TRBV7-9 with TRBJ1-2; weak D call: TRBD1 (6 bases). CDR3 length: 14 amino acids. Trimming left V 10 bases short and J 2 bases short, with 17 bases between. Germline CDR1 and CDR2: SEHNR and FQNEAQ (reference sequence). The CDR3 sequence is CATDSTGQNYGYTF. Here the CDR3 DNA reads TGTGCCACGGATTCGACAGGACAAAACTATGGCTACACCTTC.

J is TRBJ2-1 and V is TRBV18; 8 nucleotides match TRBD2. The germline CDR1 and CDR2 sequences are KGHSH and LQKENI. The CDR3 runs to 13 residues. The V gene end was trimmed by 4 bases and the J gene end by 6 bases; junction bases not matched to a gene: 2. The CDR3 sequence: CASSLGTSNEQFF. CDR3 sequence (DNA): TGTGCCAGCTCACTGGGGACTAGCAATGAGCAGTTCTTC.

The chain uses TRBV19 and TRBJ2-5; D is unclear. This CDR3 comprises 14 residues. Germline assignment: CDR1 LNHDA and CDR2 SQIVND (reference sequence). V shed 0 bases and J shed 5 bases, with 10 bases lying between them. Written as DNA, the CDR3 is TGTGCCAGTAGTATAGATCTGTCGTCGGAGACCCAGTACTTC. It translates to CASSIDLSSETQYF.